These 2 T cell receptor beta chains were all obtained from the same sample, sequenced in a study of blood T cell repertoires in COVID-19 (dated by TCRdb to the early 2020s). Library method: the immunoSEQ multiplex PCR assay. TCRdb retrieved this table from immuneACCESS and kept in-frame rearrangements only. Not all clones are present; in checked studies, unresolved V genes account for under half, and no reason is known for the remainder. A total of 250,000 or so clones appear in this sample, about 82% of them only once. The ten top clones hold around 12% of the sample. Sequenced: peripheral blood. All receptors derive from a man of 80 years or more with acute or convalescent COVID-19.

The chain links TRBV6-4 to TRBJ1-1, with TRBD1 matching 10 bases. The CDR3 loop spans 15 amino acids. Trimming removed 3 bases from V and 6 bases from J; junction bases left unmatched: 7. Germline V CDR1 and CDR2: MRHNA, SNTAGT. This CDR3 is CASSERTGGNAEAFF. DNA of the CDR3: TGTGCCAGCAGTGAGAGGACAGGGGGTAACGCTGAAGCTTTCTTT.

V usage is TRBV5-1 and J usage is TRBJ2-1; 12 bases align to TRBD2. Trimming took 3 bases from V and 5 from J; bases not matched to a gene: 6. The CDR3 loop spans 16 amino acids. Per the germline V gene, CDR1 is SGHRS and CDR2 is YFSETQ. The CDR3, as DNA: TGCGCCAGCAGCTCTAGCGGGAGGGCCGGCGACAATGAGCAGTTCTTC. It yields the protein CASSSSGRAGDNEQFF.